These 5 T cell receptor beta chains came from one sample sequenced in a study of T cells expressing NK-cell markers. TCRdb reanalyzed the 5' RACE reads, giving one entry per CDR3 protein sequence and no DNA. The sample has 300,000 to 450,000 distinct CDR3 sequences, and its top ten clones hold around 5.3%. Sequenced: blood T cells: a sorted CD56 or NKG2C T cell subset, CD4+ or CD8+ T cells, or bulk PBMC T cells (not recorded which). The origin of the receptors is a man aged 18-70 years in good health.

This rearrangement joins TRBV7-9 to TRBJ2-5; the TCRdb D gene call, TRBD1, has no DNA to confirm it. The CDR3 is made up of 15 amino acids. Germline V gene sequence: CDR1 SEHNR, CDR2 FQNEAQ (reference sequence). CDR3 amino acids: CASSFWGAIEETQYF.

This chain joins TRBV12-3 or TRBV12-4 and TRBJ1-5; as DNA is missing, the TRBD1 call by TCRdb cannot be tested. The CDR3 runs 12 residues. The CDR3 here is CASTRSNQPQHF.

The chain carries TRBV15 and TRBJ1-5; the TCRdb call, TRBD1, lacks DNA for checking. Germline V gene sequence: CDR1 LNHNV, CDR2 YYDKDF (reference sequence). The CDR3 length is 17 residues. CDR3 in amino acids: CATSRVPGTYSNQPQHF.

This rearrangement joins TRBV18 to TRBJ2-3; TCRdb's D call, TRBD1, is unchecked because there is no DNA. The CDR3 consists of 15 residues. Germline CDR1 is KGHSH and CDR2 is LQKENI. The CDR3 region is CASSPTGISSDTQYF.

This sequence joins TRBV12-3 or TRBV12-4 and TRBJ1-4. The CDR3 is 14 amino acids. CDR3 loop: CASSRPATNEKLFF.